What follows are 17 T cell receptor beta chains derived from one specimen sequenced in a study of beta chain features in type 1 diabetes. Sequencing targeted expressed TCRB transcripts, as all isolated RNA had been reverse transcribed. Generated by immunoSEQ multiplex PCR, the TCRdb table keeps only in-frame clones and is missing some. This sample carries around 500,000 clones, roughly 11% of them seen once, and the ten largest clones take roughly 0.046%. The sample consisted of naive CD4+ T cells from blood. The receptor source for this set is a woman aged 18-29 years in good health.

The table lists this clone with a few counts. V gene TRBV25-1 combines with J gene TRBJ2-7; 11 bases align to TRBD1. CDR1 MGHDK and CDR2 SYGVNS come from the germline V gene. After removal of 4 bases from V and 6 bases from J, the junction contained 5 bases not matched to a gene. The CDR3 consists of 14 residues. The CDR3 here is CASSASGTGGEQYF. The CDR3 DNA follows: TGTGCCAGCAGTGCGTCCGGGACAGGGGGCGAGCAGTACTTC.

J is TRBJ2-2 and V is TRBV2; D unresolved. The CDR3 spans 12 residues. Germline V gene data show CDR1 as SNHLY and CDR2 as FYNNEI. With 1 base removed from V and 6 bases from J, the gap between germline ends came to 3 bases. The CDR3 region is CASSEGPGELFF. The CDR3 region has the DNA TGTGCCAGCAGTGAAGGTCCCGGGGAGCTGTTTTTT.

This chain connects TRBV9 to TRBJ2-1; D may be TRBD1 (5 bases). The CDR3 covers 14 residues. Germline V lookup: CDR1 SGDLS, CDR2 YYNGEE. The V end was cut by 0 bases, the J end by 6 bases, with 10 bases between. The CDR3, as DNA: TGTGCCAGCAGCGTAGCCCAGGGTGCCAATGAGCAGTTCTTC. Translated, it gives CASSVAQGANEQFF.

The rearrangement uses TRBV19 and TRBJ2-1; no firm D call. CDR3 size: 15 residues. The germline gives CDR1 LNHDA, CDR2 SQIVND (reference sequence). V was pared by 1 base and J by 4 bases, with 11 bases between. CDR3 residues: CASSIAKAAYNEQFF. The CDR3 DNA sequence: TGTGCCAGTAGTATAGCCAAGGCTGCTTACAATGAGCAGTTCTTC.

The CDR3 sequence is CASSYSPSVGYNEQFF. The DNA for the CDR3 is TGTGCCAGCAGTTACTCTCCTAGCGTTGGCTACAATGAGCAGTTCTTC. The chain carries TRBV6-5 and TRBJ2-1; a possible D gene is TRBD2 (6 bases). CDR3 length equals 16 residues. The V and J ends lost 0 bases and 3 bases respectively, with 12 bases between them. Germline CDR1 is MNHEY and CDR2 is SVGAGI.

The chain joins TRBV2 to TRBJ1-5, with D unclear. CDR1 is SNHLY and CDR2 is FYNNEI in the germline V gene. The CDR3 extends over 16 amino acids. Deletions cut 6 bases from V and 0 bases from J, with 15 bases between. CDR3 bases: TGTGCCAGCAGGGTCACAGAATTGTATAGCAATCAGCCCCAGCATTTT. Translated: CASRVTELYSNQPQHF.

The genes are TRBV19 and TRBJ1-1; D is unresolved. CDR3 length: 14 residues. V lost 3 bases to trimming and J lost 6 bases, with 14 bases between them. The germline V gene encodes CDR1 LNHDA and CDR2 SQIVND (reference sequence). The CDR3 DNA follows: TGTGCCAGTAGTATTGTGGGCGGACGAGCTGAAGCTTTCTTT. Translating gives CASSIVGGRAEAFF.

The table lists this clone with a few counts. Additional DNA sequences in this sample encode the identical CDR3. The CDR3 protein is CASSLGLQETQYF. CDR3 nucleotide sequence: TGTGCCAGCAGCTTAGGACTACAAGAGACCCAGTACTTC. The chain combines TRBV11-3 with TRBJ2-5; D may be TRBD2 (5 bases). CDR3 length equals 13 residues. Per the germline V gene, CDR1 is SGHNT and CDR2 is YENEEA. V gave up 1 base and J gave up 2 bases, with 5 bases separating them.

This chain links TRBV19 with TRBJ2-1; D could derive from TRBD1 or TRBD2 (5 bases each). Germline-derived CDR1 and CDR2 are LNHDA and SQIVND (reference sequence). Trimming pared 4 bases from V and 6 bases from J, leaving 16 bases between. The CDR3 is 15 residues long. The CDR3 region is CASSTPGRSRNEQFF. The CDR3, as DNA: TGTGCCAGTAGTACCCCGGGGCGATCTCGCAATGAGCAGTTCTTC.

This clone was picked up a small number of times. The chain links TRBV9 to TRBJ2-5; D is undetermined. The CDR3 spans 12 residues. Germline loops: CDR1 SGDLS, CDR2 YYNGEE. Trimming took 3 bases from V and 4 from J, leaving 7 bases between them. CDR3 nucleotides: TGTGCCAGCAGCGACTTAACAGAGACCCAGTACTTC. It translates to CASSDLTETQYF.

This clone was found a few times. This chain links TRBV7-9 with TRBJ2-1, with 13 bases aligning to TRBD2. The CDR3 extends over 15 amino acids. V lost 1 base and J lost 16; bases outside the gene matches: 10. Germline CDR1 is SEHNR and CDR2 is FQNEAQ (reference sequence). CDR3 DNA: TGTGCCAGCAGCTTAGGGACTAGCGGGGGTCTCGAGCGTTTCTTC. Protein: CASSLGTSGGLERFF.

This clone was seen a handful of times. The chain combines TRBV29-1 with TRBJ1-2, with D unclear. The V and J ends lost 0 bases and 7 bases respectively, with 15 bases between them. CDR1 and CDR2 (germline): SQVTM, ANQGSEA. The CDR3 consists of 14 residues. The CDR3, as DNA: TGCAGCGTTGAAGATTACCGGCGCGTCCCTGGCTACACCTTC. Its protein is CSVEDYRRVPGYTF.

The chain employs TRBV29-1 and TRBJ2-1; the D gene is possibly TRBD2 (6 bases). Between the trimmed V and J ends, which lost 6 bases and 12 bases, there was a span of 12 bases. Germline V gives CDR1 SQVTM, CDR2 ANQGSEA. The CDR3 covers 10 residues. CDR3 DNA sequence: TGCAGCGTGGAGGAGGGCTGGCAGTTCTTC. Translating gives CSVEEGWQFF.

The chain is built from TRBV28 and TRBJ2-7; the D gene is possibly TRBD2 (5 bases). Germline V gives CDR1 MDHEN, CDR2 SYDVKM. The CDR3 covers 16 residues. V lost 1 base and J lost 0, with 13 bases in between. CDR3 sequence: CASSLSHGKPSYEQYV. As DNA, the CDR3 is TGTGCCAGCAGTTTATCCCACGGGAAACCCTCCTACGAGCAGTACGTC.

V and J are TRBV5-1 and TRBJ2-7; no clear D gene. The CDR3 loop spans 14 amino acids. The germline V gene has CDR1 SGHRS and CDR2 YFSETQ. Trimming removed 1 base from V and 2 bases from J, with 10 bases in between. CDR3 residues: CASSLTSSTYEQYF. The CDR3 region has the DNA TGCGCCAGCAGCTTGACGAGTTCCACCTACGAGCAGTACTTC.

The sample holds a few counts of this clone. The V gene is TRBV2, the J gene TRBJ2-2, with D tentatively TRBD1 (5 bases). Germline loops: CDR1 SNHLY, CDR2 FYNNEI. The CDR3 covers 14 residues. V lost 5 bases, J lost 5 bases, and 12 bases lay in between. The CDR3 bases are TGTGCCAGCAGTCTTAGGGGCCAGACCGGGGAGCTGTTTTTT. Protein product: CASSLRGQTGELFF.

The V gene is TRBV7-9, the J gene TRBJ1-1, with 7 nucleotides matching TRBD1. V lost 5 bases, J lost 1 base, and 7 bases stayed unmatched. The CDR3 consists of 15 residues. Germline values: CDR1 SEHNR, CDR2 FQNEAQ (reference sequence). As DNA, the CDR3 is TGTGCCAGCAGCCTTCGGACAGGAGCGAACACTGAAGCTTTCTTT. Its translation: CASSLRTGANTEAFF.